These 5 T cell receptor beta chains were all obtained from the same sample, sequenced in a study of cytomegalovirus exposure and HLA in healthy donors. A multiplex PCR was run with 60 Vbeta primers and 13 Jbeta primers. Only in-frame clones appear in the TCRdb table, and some are missing; sequencing was by immunoSEQ multiplex PCR. This listing includes 130,000 to 150,000 clones. Sequenced material: PBMCs. These receptors were taken from a man aged 35 to 55 in good health and CMV-seronegative.

This chain joins TRBV4-1 and TRBJ1-1; TRBD1 is a possible D gene (6 bases). The CDR3 consists of 21 residues. The germline V gene has CDR1 MGHRA and CDR2 YSYEKL. V shed 4 bases and J shed 0 bases, with 30 bases lying between them. The DNA for the CDR3 is TGCGCCAGCAGCCGATTCCTCGGAAGGGGGGGCAGCCAACTCATGAACACTGAAGCTTTCTTT. Amino acids: CASSRFLGRGGSQLMNTEAFF.

This chain uses TRBV4-1 with TRBJ1-2, with TRBD1 matching over 12 bases. The trim removed 3 bases at V and 5 bases at J, leaving 7 bases unmatched. CDR1 is MGHRA and CDR2 is YSYEKL in the germline V gene. CDR3 length: 16 amino acids. The CDR3 nucleotides are TGCGCCAGCAGCCATCCTCCGGGACAGGGGGCTTATGGCTACACCTTC. This gives the protein CASSHPPGQGAYGYTF.

The rearrangement links TRBV4-3 to TRBJ1-2; a possible D gene is TRBD1 (6 bases). V lost 3 bases and J 0 bases, leaving 11 bases between the germline ends. The CDR3 has 15 residues. The germline CDR1 and CDR2 sequences are LGHNA and YSLEER. This chain's CDR3 is CASSQGHSANYGYTF. CDR3 nucleotide sequence: TGCGCCAGCAGCCAGGGACACTCAGCTAACTATGGCTACACCTTC.

The chain employs TRBV6-1 and TRBJ2-7; 8 positions match TRBD1. CDR3 length: 13 residues. The V and J ends lost 4 bases and 3 bases, in that order; junction bases with no gene match: 2. CDR1 is MNHNS, CDR2 SASEGT, per germline. The chain's CDR3 is CASSGDRYYEQYF. CDR3 DNA: TGTGCCAGCAGTGGGGACAGGTACTACGAGCAGTACTTC.

The chain couples TRBV5-5 to TRBJ1-3; no firm D call. The CDR3 covers 17 residues. The germline V gene encodes CDR1 SGHKS and CDR2 YYEKEE (reference sequence). Trimming stripped 4 bases from V and 0 bases from J, with 17 bases between. The CDR3 loop reads CASSPRSGGSSGNTIYF. The CDR3 DNA sequence: TGTGCCAGCAGCCCCCGGTCGGGAGGGAGCTCTGGAAACACCATATATTTT.